This TCR beta chain derives from a study of regulatory T cells in long-lasting Graves disease. The study's findings and limits: The researchers studied only peripheral blood, not thyroid tissue.

Germline CDR1 SGHTA, CDR2 FQGNSA. Trimming removed 8 bases at V and 4 bases at J, with 15 bases between. The CDR3 spans 14 residues. Time point here: persistent/refractory GD, antithyroid drugs over 5 years with positive TRAb. Researchers made the TCR library from RNA that was extracted from PBMCs. As to this clonotype: Antigen: not known.

Both iRepertoire HTBI primers and Arm-PCR of CDR3 regions were used to build the TCR beta libraries. TCRdb re-called the multiplex PCR reads through MiXCR, storing one row per CDR3 protein. Of 500,000 to 700,000 distinct CDR3 sequences in the sample, 25% to 35% were seen once. The TCR comes from a female donor with Graves disease. The chain joins TRBV7-2 to TRBJ1-5, with TRBD1 as a possible D gene (6 bases). The source material was peripheral blood mononuclear cells (PBMCs), sampled when the disease was refractory, from a patient treated with antithyroid drugs. CDR3 coding DNA: TGTGCCAGCGGCTCCTCAGGGGTGAATCAGCCCCAGCATTTT. Amino acid sequence: CASGSSGVNQPQHF.